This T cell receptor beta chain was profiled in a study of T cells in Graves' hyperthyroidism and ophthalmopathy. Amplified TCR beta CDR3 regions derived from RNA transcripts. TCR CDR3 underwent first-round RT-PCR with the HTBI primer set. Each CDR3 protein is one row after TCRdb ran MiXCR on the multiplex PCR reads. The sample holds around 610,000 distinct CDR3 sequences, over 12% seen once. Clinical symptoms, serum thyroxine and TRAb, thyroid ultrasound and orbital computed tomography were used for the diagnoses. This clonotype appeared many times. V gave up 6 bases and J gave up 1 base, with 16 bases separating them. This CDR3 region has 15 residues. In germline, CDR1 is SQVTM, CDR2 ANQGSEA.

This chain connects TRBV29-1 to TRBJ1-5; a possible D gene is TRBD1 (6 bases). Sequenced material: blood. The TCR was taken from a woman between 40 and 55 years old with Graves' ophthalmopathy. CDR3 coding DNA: TGCAGCGTCCGCCTGGGGGGGGGCAGCAATCAGCCCCAGCATTTT. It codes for CSVRLGGGSNQPQHF.